These 32 T cell receptor beta chains were all obtained from the same sample, sequenced in a study of T-cell reconstitution after alpha-beta-depleted transplantation in children. For TCRbeta, the library was prepared with unique molecular identifiers. MiXCR, applied by TCRdb to the PCR reads, yields one record per CDR3 protein. Among 250,000 or so distinct CDR3 sequences listed, 20% to 30% were seen once. Material: PBMCs, mostly from graft donor cells, obtained 360 days after TCRalphabeta/CD19-depleted stem cell transplant. The source of these receptors is a female patient between 2 and 15 years old who had a stem cell transplant for congenital amegakaryocytic thrombocytopenia, so the T cells may come from the graft donor.

The chain has TRBV28 and TRBJ1-4; D not certain. With 5 bases removed from V and 8 bases from J, the gap between germline ends came to 18 bases. The CDR3 length is 15 residues. Per the germline V gene, CDR1 is MDHEN and CDR2 is SYDVKM. CDR3 coding DNA: TGTGCCAGCAGTATAACGATTTATGAGAGGGAAAAACTGTTTTTT. As protein: CASSITIYEREKLFF. Variable domain in full (rest from reference TRBV28 and TRBJ1-4): DVKVTQSSRYLVKRTGEKVFLECVQDMDHENMFWYRQDPGLGLRLIYFSYDVKMKEKGDIPEGYSVSREKKERFSLILESASTNQTSMYLCASSITIYEREKLFFGSGTQLSVL.

Turning to this clonotype: One base away lies a much larger clone, so this may be a sequencing read error. V gene TRBV3-1 combines with J gene TRBJ2-7; 7 nucleotides line up with TRBD1. The CDR3 has 16 amino acids. The trim removed 1 base at V and 4 bases at J, leaving 10 bases unmatched. The germline CDR1 and CDR2 sequences are LGHDT and YNNKEL (reference sequence). CDR3 sequence (DNA): TGTGCCAGCAGCCAAGGGTGTGTAGGGGGCATGTACGAGCAGTACTTC. Amino acids: CASSQGCVGGMYEQYF.

V and J are TRBV4-1 and TRBJ1-2; D is uncertain. From germline, CDR1 is MGHRA and CDR2 YSYEKL. This CDR3 is built from 13 residues. Trimming stripped 7 bases from V and 3 bases from J, with 12 bases between. The CDR3 region is CASKFPGDYGYTF. The CDR3, as DNA: TGCGCCAGCAAGTTTCCGGGTGACTATGGCTACACCTTC.

This chain links TRBV5-4 with TRBJ2-1; 9 bases match TRBD1. Germline lookup yields CDR1 SGHNT and CDR2 YYREEE (reference sequence). V was clipped by 4 bases and J by 4 bases; unmatched bases: 3. The CDR3 is 14 amino acids. Here the CDR3 reads CASSGTGSYNEQFF. The CDR3 region has the DNA TGTGCCAGCAGCGGGACAGGGTCGTACAATGAGCAGTTCTTC.

This clonotype was seen a handful of times. The V call is TRBV12-3 or TRBV12-4, the J call TRBJ1-6; D is undetermined. The CDR3 contains 13 residues. V lost 1 base and J lost 9, with 7 bases in between. CDR3 protein: CASSLDGSSPLHF. The CDR3 DNA follows: TGTGCCAGCAGTTTAGATGGCAGTTCACCCCTCCACTTT.

This chain links TRBV18 with TRBJ2-5; D remains ambiguous. The CDR3 is 14 residues long. Germline V CDR1 and CDR2: KGHSH, LQKENI. The germline V and J ends were trimmed by 0 bases and 3 bases, with 8 bases remaining between them. The CDR3 bases are TGTGCCAGCTCACCACCGGGATTGAAAGAGACCCAGTACTTC. Amino acid sequence: CASSPPGLKETQYF. Full variable domain (missing parts from reference TRBV18 and TRBJ2-5): NAGVMQNPRHLVRRRGQEARLRCSPMKGHSHVYWYRQLPEEGLKFMVYLQKENIIDESGMPKERFSAEFPKEGPSILRIQQVVRGDSAAYFCASSPPGLKETQYFGPGTRLLVL.

The genes are TRBV2 and TRBJ2-1, with 7 bases matching TRBD2. The ends lost 6 bases at V and 8 bases at J; junction bases unmatched: 7. Germline V gene data show CDR1 as SNHLY and CDR2 as FYNNEI. The CDR3 length is 13 residues. The CDR3, as DNA: TGTGCCAGCAGGCGCGGACTAGTATATGAGCAGTTCTTC. Protein: CASRRGLVYEQFF.

V is TRBV7-2 and J is TRBJ1-2; 10 bases are shared with TRBD1. The ends lost 1 base at V and 5 bases at J; junction bases unmatched: 4. The CDR3 extends over 15 amino acids. Germline V gene data show CDR1 as SGHTA and CDR2 as FQGNSA. The CDR3 spells CASSLGTGGSYGYTF. In DNA, the CDR3 is TGTGCCAGCAGCTTAGGGACAGGGGGTTCTTATGGCTACACCTTC.

The chain joins TRBV29-1 to TRBJ1-2; D gene ambiguous. Trimming pared 0 bases from V and 3 bases from J, leaving 11 bases between. The CDR3 sequence is 14 residues long. Per germline, CDR1 SQVTM and CDR2 ANQGSEA. The CDR3 DNA reads as TGCAGCGTTGAAGATCCAGGTGTGGACTATGGCTACACCTTC. Amino acid sequence: CSVEDPGVDYGYTF.

The J gene is TRBJ2-7, the V gene TRBV6-5; D possibly corresponds to TRBD1 (5 bases). Germline CDR1 is MNHEY and CDR2 is SVGAGI. Trimming pared 0 bases from V and 3 bases from J, leaving 15 bases between. CDR3 size: 16 residues. CDR3 in amino acids: CASSYSSGHLNYEQYF. Written as DNA, the CDR3 is TGTGCCAGCAGTTACTCATCCGGACATCTTAACTACGAGCAGTACTTC.

The chain links TRBV28 to TRBJ2-2; D may be TRBD1 or TRBD2 (5 bases each). The CDR3 loop spans 13 amino acids. V was shortened by 7 bases and J by 3 bases, with 9 bases between the two germline ends. Germline CDR1 is MDHEN and CDR2 is SYDVKM. The CDR3 loop is CASNRGDTGELFF. The CDR3 DNA is TGTGCCAGCAACAGAGGGGACACCGGGGAGCTGTTTTTT.

The chain carries TRBV6-1 and TRBJ2-7, with TRBD2 matching 14 bases. V lost 6 bases to trimming and J lost 4 bases; unmatched junction nucleotides: 5. The CDR3 extends over 15 amino acids. Germline CDR1 MNHNS, CDR2 SASEGT. CDR3 sequence reads: CASRGLAGGVYEQYF. The CDR3 DNA reads as TGTGCCAGCAGAGGACTAGCGGGAGGTGTTTACGAGCAGTACTTC.

This clonotype was seen ten or more times. The chain combines TRBV5-1 with TRBJ1-1; D is undetermined. Trimming removed 4 bases at V and 10 bases at J, with 17 bases between. The CDR3 consists of 13 residues. The V gene's germline CDR1 is SGHRS and CDR2 YFSETQ. DNA of the CDR3: TGCGCCAGCAGCCCGGGCGAGGGTTTAACAGCTTTCTTT. Translated, it gives CASSPGEGLTAFF.

This sequence joins TRBV7-9 and TRBJ2-2, with TRBD1 matching over 7 bases. The CDR3 contains 16 residues. V was pared by 5 bases and J by 2 bases, with 8 bases of the junction left unmatched. CDR1 and CDR2 from the germline V gene are SEHNR and FQNEAQ (reference sequence). The CDR3 protein is CASSVGAGGNTGELFF. CDR3 DNA sequence: TGTGCCAGCAGCGTTGGCGCAGGGGGAAACACCGGGGAGCTGTTTTTT.

The rearrangement links TRBV7-7 to TRBJ2-7, with D tentatively TRBD2 (5 bases). Germline V gene data show CDR1 as SSHAT and CDR2 as FNYEAQ (reference sequence). The CDR3 consists of 14 residues. The ends were cut back, 2 bases at V and 0 bases at J, with 8 bases in the middle. The CDR3 sequence is CASSLLACSYEQYF. DNA for the CDR3: TGTGCCAGCAGCTTATTAGCGTGCTCCTACGAGCAGTACTTC. Supplemented by reference TRBV7-7 and TRBJ2-7, the full variable domain reads GAGVSQSPRYKVTKRGQDVTLRCDPISSHATLYWYQQALGQGPEFLTYFNYEAQPDKSGLPSDRFSAERPEGSISTLTIQRTEQRDSAMYRCASSLLACSYEQYFGPGTRLTVT.

The CDR3 bases are TGTGCCACCACTGCGACAGGGGGTTCGGAAAAACTGTTTTTT. This encodes CATTATGGSEKLFF. The chain links TRBV15 to TRBJ1-4; 9 nucleotides align to TRBD1. Per germline, CDR1 LNHNV and CDR2 YYDKDF (reference sequence). V shed 7 bases and J 8 bases; nucleotides not matched to a gene: 8. The CDR3 totals 14 residues. Combining the CDR3 with reference TRBV15 and TRBJ1-4 gives the whole variable domain DAMVIQNPRYQVTQFGKPVTLSCSQTLNHNVMYWYQQKSSQAPKLLFHYYDKDFNNEADTPDNFQSRRPNTSFCFLDIRSPGLGDTAMYLCATTATGGSEKLFFGSGTQLSVL.

V is TRBV5-1 and J is TRBJ2-7; TRBD2 agrees at 14 bases. The CDR3 runs to 16 residues. Germline CDR1 SGHRS, CDR2 YFSETQ. Trimming at V came to 0 bases and at J to 7 bases, leaving 6 bases not matched to a gene. CDR3 sequence: CASSLAGTSGSEEQYF. The CDR3 coding sequence is TGCGCCAGCAGCTTGGCCGGGACTAGCGGGAGCGAAGAGCAGTACTTC.

As for this clonotype: This may be a read error, as it is one base from a much larger clone. The chain combines TRBV25-1 with TRBJ2-3; no clear D gene. The CDR3 extends over 11 amino acids. Per germline, CDR1 MGHDK and CDR2 SYGVNS. The CDR3 loop reads CASSEVHTHYF. CDR3 DNA sequence: TGTGCCAGCAGTGAGGTGCATACGCATTATTTT.

The chain joins TRBV6-1 to TRBJ1-2; D gene unclear. Germline CDR1 MNHNS, CDR2 SASEGT. With 6 bases removed from V and 5 bases from J, the gap between germline ends came to 16 bases. This CDR3 contains 14 residues. For the CDR3, the DNA is TGTGCCAGCAGCCCCATGGGGAGGGAATATGGCTACACCTTC. Its translation is CASSPMGREYGYTF.

The sample holds many counts of this clonotype. The genes are TRBV28 and TRBJ2-7; D is undetermined. CDR1 MDHEN and CDR2 SYDVKM come from the germline V gene. CDR3 length: 13 amino acids. V was trimmed by 3 bases and J by 1 base, leaving 7 bases between them. Here the CDR3 reads CASSFFRSYEQYF. CDR3 bases: TGTGCCAGCAGTTTTTTTCGTTCCTACGAGCAGTACTTC.

This rearrangement joins TRBV18 to TRBJ2-1; weak D call: TRBD2 (5 bases). CDR1 KGHSH and CDR2 LQKENI come from the germline V gene. Trimming removed 3 bases at V and 3 bases at J, with 9 bases between. The CDR3 extends over 14 amino acids. The CDR3 protein is CASSPERYYNEQFF. The CDR3 nucleotides are TGTGCCAGCTCACCGGAGCGGTACTACAATGAGCAGTTCTTC.

CDR3 nucleotides: TGTGCCAGCAGAGTCGGCAATCAGCCCCAGCATTTT. Translating gives CASRVGNQPQHF. This sequence joins TRBV28 and TRBJ1-5; D remains ambiguous. V was cut by 6 bases and J by 2 bases, with 5 bases left in between. CDR1 is MDHEN and CDR2 is SYDVKM in the germline V gene. The CDR3 is 12 residues long.

The gene calls are TRBV29-1 and TRBJ2-1; D is undetermined. This CDR3 is built from 10 residues. CDR1 is SQVTM, CDR2 ANQGSEA, per germline. The V gene lost 4 bases and the J gene lost 6 bases, with 4 bases spanning the gap. For the CDR3, the DNA is TGCAGCGTTGTGACCAATGAGCAGTTCTTC. It specifies CSVVTNEQFF.

Only a few counts were recorded for this clonotype. The CDR3 sequence is CASSPDLNQPQHF. The DNA for the CDR3 is TGCGCCAGCAGCCCAGACCTTAATCAGCCCCAGCATTTT. The chain combines TRBV4-3 with TRBJ1-5; D is uncertain. This CDR3 has 13 amino acids. V dropped 4 bases and J dropped 4 bases, with 8 bases sitting between them. Germline loops: CDR1 LGHNA, CDR2 YSLEER.

This clonotype has just a few counts. The V gene is TRBV18, the J gene TRBJ2-2, with TRBD2 identical over 10 bases. Germline assignment: CDR1 KGHSH and CDR2 LQKENI. This CDR3 contains 16 residues. V lost 5 bases to trimming and J lost 3 bases; unmatched junction nucleotides: 6. The CDR3 loop reads CASSSTSGDYTGELFF. The DNA for the CDR3 is TGTGCCAGCTCATCAACTAGCGGGGACTACACCGGGGAGCTGTTTTTT.

The CDR3 protein is CASSSTGTGDSGELFF. The CDR3 coding sequence is TGTGCCAGCAGCTCTACCGGGACAGGGGATTCCGGGGAGCTGTTTTTT. This chain uses TRBV5-4 with TRBJ2-2; the match to TRBD1 covers 10 bases. Trimming removed 3 bases from V and 6 bases from J; junction bases left unmatched: 8. CDR3 length equals 16 residues. Germline V gives CDR1 SGHNT, CDR2 YYREEE (reference sequence).

The genes are TRBV18 and TRBJ2-2; a possible D gene is TRBD1 (5 bases). Per germline, CDR1 KGHSH and CDR2 LQKENI. Trimming took 2 bases from V and 0 from J, leaving 10 bases between them. The CDR3 has 16 amino acids. The DNA of the CDR3 is TGTGCCAGCTCACCATTGACAGCCGCGAACACCGGGGAGCTGTTTTTT. Its protein product is CASSPLTAANTGELFF.

V gene TRBV6-1 combines with J gene TRBJ2-7; 8 bases agree with TRBD1. The V gene end was trimmed by 7 bases and the J gene end by 6 bases; junction bases not matched to a gene: 11. The length of the CDR3 is 14 residues. The germline CDR1 and CDR2 sequences are MNHNS and SASEGT. The CDR3 protein is CASTMDRDLGEQYF. The CDR3 nucleotides read TGTGCCAGCACCATGGACAGGGATCTTGGCGAGCAGTACTTC.

This chain links TRBV2 with TRBJ2-5; D unresolved. This CDR3 has 14 residues. In germline, CDR1 is SNHLY, CDR2 FYNNEI. V shed 6 bases and J shed 5 bases, with 16 bases lying between them. The CDR3 reads CASSNDLTKETQYF. The CDR3 nucleotides are TGTGCCAGCAGCAACGACTTGACCAAGGAGACCCAGTACTTC.

In this sample, this clonotype turned up a few times. The V and J genes are TRBV28 and TRBJ2-2; 9 bases map to TRBD2. Germline lookup yields CDR1 MDHEN and CDR2 SYDVKM. Losses at the gene ends were 5 bases for V and 5 bases for J; bases not matched to a gene: 9. CDR3 size: 16 residues. The CDR3 here is CASSLGLALSTGELFF. CDR3 sequence (DNA): TGTGCCAGCAGTCTGGGACTAGCTTTGTCTACCGGGGAGCTGTTTTTT. The full variable domain, rest sourced from reference TRBV28 and TRBJ2-2, is DVKVTQSSRYLVKRTGEKVFLECVQDMDHENMFWYRQDPGLGLRLIYFSYDVKMKEKGDIPEGYSVSREKKERFSLILESASTNQTSMYLCASSLGLALSTGELFFGEGSRLTVL.

There are a few counts of this clonotype. The V and J genes are TRBV20-1 and TRBJ2-1; 7 nucleotides line up with TRBD1. V dropped 6 bases and J dropped 4; count of bases not matched to a gene: 9. The V gene's germline CDR1 is DFQATT and CDR2 SNEGSKA (reference sequence). The CDR3 consists of 14 residues. The CDR3 region has the DNA TGCAGTGCGCCGGACAGGTTAAAGTACAATGAGCAGTTCTTC. Its translation is CSAPDRLKYNEQFF.

The V call is TRBV7-9, the J call TRBJ1-1; TRBD1 matches 8 bases. Germline V gives CDR1 SEHNR, CDR2 FQNEAQ (reference sequence). V was pared by 1 base and J by 1 base, with 2 bases of the junction left unmatched. CDR3 length: 15 residues. The chain's CDR3 is CASSLEGQGNTEAFF. CDR3 DNA: TGTGCCAGCAGCTTAGAAGGACAGGGGAACACTGAAGCTTTCTTT. Together with reference TRBV7-9 and TRBJ1-1, the CDR3 gives the full variable domain: DTGVSQNPRHKITKRGQNVTFRCDPISEHNRLYWYRQTLGQGPEFLTYFQNEAQLEKSRLLSDRFSAERPKGSFSTLEIQRTEQGDSAMYLCASSLEGQGNTEAFFGQGTRLTVV.